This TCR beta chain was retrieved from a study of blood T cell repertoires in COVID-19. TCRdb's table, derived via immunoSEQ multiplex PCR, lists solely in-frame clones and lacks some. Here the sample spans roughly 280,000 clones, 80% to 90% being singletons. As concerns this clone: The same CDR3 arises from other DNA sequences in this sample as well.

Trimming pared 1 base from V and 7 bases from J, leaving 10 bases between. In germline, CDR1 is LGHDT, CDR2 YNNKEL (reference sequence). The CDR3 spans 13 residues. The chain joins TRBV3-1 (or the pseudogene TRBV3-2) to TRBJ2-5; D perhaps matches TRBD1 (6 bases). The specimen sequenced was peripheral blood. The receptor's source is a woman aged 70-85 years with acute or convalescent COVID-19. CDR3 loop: CASSQGRGGTQYF. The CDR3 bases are TGTGCCAGCAGCCAAGGCAGGGGTGGGACCCAGTACTTC.